The present T cell receptor beta chain was sequenced within a study of OX40 agonist ivuxolimab in advanced cancers. Points from the study as a whole: CD8+ T cells were the subset that, on average, had more expanded clones than CD4+. Not determined was the antigen specificity of the expanded peripheral T cells.

Repertoires were generated with immunoSEQ multiplex PCR, while TCRdb's copy carries only in-frame clones and drops some. The repertoire holds around 40,000 clones, with 84% as singletons. In the case of this clone: As yet, its antigen is unknown.

The V gene end was trimmed by 5 bases and the J gene end by 0 bases; junction bases not matched to a gene: 2. The CDR3 spans 14 residues. Germline CDR1 reads WSHSY; CDR2 reads SAAADI. The chain has TRBV10-2 and TRBJ2-3; TRBD1 agrees at 7 bases. The clonotype originates from an adult with an advanced solid tumor such as melanoma, head and neck, liver or kidney cancer. The input for sequencing was CD4+ or CD8+ T cells sorted from blood, taken in a trial of the OX40 agonist ivuxolimab. This CDR3 reads CASSMTGSTDTQYF. The CDR3, as DNA: TGCGCCAGCAGTATGACAGGGAGCACAGATACGCAGTATTTT.